This T cell receptor (beta chain) was identified during a study of CD8 T cells in ankylosing spondylitis. Whole-study results and caveats: Reportedly, matched ankylosing spondylitis synovial fluid was significantly enriched for disease-linked clones. Ankylosing spondylitis blood appeared to be characterized by a TCR beta motif of fewer than ten highly homologous variants.

TCRdb re-analysed the 5' RACE reads in MiXCR, keeping a single row per CDR3 protein. The profile covers roughly 30,000 distinct CDR3 sequences, with more than 25% appearing a single time and about 50% taken by the ten largest. Between the trimmed V and J ends, which lost 8 bases and 2 bases, there was a span of 18 bases. The CDR3 has 16 residues. In germline, CDR1 is SEHNR, CDR2 FQNEAQ (reference sequence). A remark on this clonotype: Its specificity is unknown.

Sequencing was performed on synovial fluid, either unsorted or a sorted T cell fraction (not recorded which). This chain joins TRBV7-9 and TRBJ2-2, with D perhaps TRBD1 (5 bases). The clonotype originates from a male donor with ankylosing spondylitis. For the CDR3, the DNA is TGTGCCAGCCGGGCCTGGGCTGGGGCTAACACCGGGGAGCTGTTTTTT. Encoded protein: CASRAWAGANTGELFF.